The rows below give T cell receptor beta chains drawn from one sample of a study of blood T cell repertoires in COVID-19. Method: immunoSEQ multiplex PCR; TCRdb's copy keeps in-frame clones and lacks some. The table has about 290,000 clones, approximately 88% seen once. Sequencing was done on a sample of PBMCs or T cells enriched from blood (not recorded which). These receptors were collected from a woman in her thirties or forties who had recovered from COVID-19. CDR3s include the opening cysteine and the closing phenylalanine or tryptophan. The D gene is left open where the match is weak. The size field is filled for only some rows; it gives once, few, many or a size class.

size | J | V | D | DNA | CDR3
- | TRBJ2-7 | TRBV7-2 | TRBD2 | TGTGCCAGCAGAAGAGGGGTACTAGCGGGAGAACGCGAGCAGTACTTC | CASRRGVLAGEREQYF
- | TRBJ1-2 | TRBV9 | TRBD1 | TGTGCCAGCAGCGTGGGGACAGGGCATGGCTACACCTTC | CASSVGTGHGYTF
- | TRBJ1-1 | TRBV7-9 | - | TGTGCCAGCAGCTTTAACAGATTGAACACTGAAGCTTTCTTT | CASSFNRLNTEAFF
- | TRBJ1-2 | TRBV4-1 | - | TGCGCCAGCAGCCAACTTAGCCCTCTCCTGACAGGTAGCTCCTATGGCTACACCTTC | CASSQLSPLLTGSSYGYTF
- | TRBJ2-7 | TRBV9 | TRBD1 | TGTGCCAGCAGCGGCGGGACAGGGGGCGCCTACGAGCAGTACTTC | CASSGGTGGAYEQYF
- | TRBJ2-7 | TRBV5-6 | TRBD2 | TGTGCCAGCACTCTGCTCCTAGCGGGAGCACACGAGCAGTACTTC | CASTLLLAGAHEQYF
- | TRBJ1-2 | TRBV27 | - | TGTGCCAGCAGTTTATTTGGGCAGGATGGCTACACCTTC | CASSLFGQDGYTF
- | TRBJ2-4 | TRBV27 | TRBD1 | TGTGCCAGCAGCAGACCCGGACAGGACCCCTTGAAAAACATTCAGTACTTC | CASSRPGQDPLKNIQYF
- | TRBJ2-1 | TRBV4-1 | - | TGCGCCAGCAGGGTACGCGTTTCCTACAATGAGCAGTTCTTC | CASRVRVSYNEQFF
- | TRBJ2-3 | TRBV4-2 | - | TGTGCCAGCAGCCCCAAGGGGGGCACAGATACGCAGTATTTT | CASSPKGGTDTQYF
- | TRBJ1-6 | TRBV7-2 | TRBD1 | TGTGCCAGCAGCTTAGCTGGGACAGCCTATAATTCACCCCTCCACTTT | CASSLAGTAYNSPLHF
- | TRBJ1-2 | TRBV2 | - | TGTGCCAGCAGTGAAGAGCTGGTCTTTTATGGCTACACCTTC | CASSEELVFYGYTF
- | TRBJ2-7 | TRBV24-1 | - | TGTGCCACCAGTGATTTGCAGGGCATAGTAGTTTCCTACGAGCAGTACTTC | CATSDLQGIVVSYEQYF
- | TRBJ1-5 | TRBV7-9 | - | TGTGCCAGCAGCCTGGGGGTAGGCCGGGGGGCGCAGGGCAATCAGCCCCAGCATTTT | CASSLGVGRGAQGNQPQHF
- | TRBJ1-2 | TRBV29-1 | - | TGCAGCGTTCTATCTACAGTGTTTTATGGCTACACCTTC | CSVLSTVFYGYTF
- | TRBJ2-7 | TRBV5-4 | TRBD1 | TGTGCCAGCAGCCCTGACAGGGCTTCCTACGAGCAGTACTTC | CASSPDRASYEQYF
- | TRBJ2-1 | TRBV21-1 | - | TGTGCCAGCAGCCAATGTACAGGGTTTCCTAATGAGCAGTTCTTC | CASSQCTGFPNEQFF
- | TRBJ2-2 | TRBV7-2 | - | TGTGCCAGCAGCTTAATAACTAGCACGTTAACCGGGGAGCTGTTTTTT | CASSLITSTLTGELFF
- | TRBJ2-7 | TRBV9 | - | TGTGCCAGCAGCGTCACCCAGGGTCAATACGAGCAGTACTTC | CASSVTQGQYEQYF
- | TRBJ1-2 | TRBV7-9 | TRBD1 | TGTGCCAGCAGCCTGCTCGGACAGGGGGATAAATATGGCTACACCTTC | CASSLLGQGDKYGYTF
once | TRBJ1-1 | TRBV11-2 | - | TGTGCCAGCAGCTTCATCGAGTCGGTGTCTGAAGCTTTCTTT | CASSFIESVSEAFF
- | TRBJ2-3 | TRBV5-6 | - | TGTGCCAGCAGCTCTAGAGGGGATACGCAGTATTTT | CASSSRGDTQYF
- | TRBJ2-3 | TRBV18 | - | TGTGCCAGCTCACGCGGGACTCCTGGCACAGATACGCAGTATTTT | CASSRGTPGTDTQYF
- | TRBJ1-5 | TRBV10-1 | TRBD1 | TGCGCCAGCAACATACCCGCGGACAGGGGAAGCAATCAGCCCCAGCATTTT | CASNIPADRGSNQPQHF
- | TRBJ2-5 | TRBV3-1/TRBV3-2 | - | TGTGCCAGCAGCCAAGCGGCAGGGAAAGAGACCCAGTACTTC | CASSQAAGKETQYF
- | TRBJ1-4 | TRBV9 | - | TGTGCCAGCAGCCCATGGACAGCAACTAATGAAAAACTGTTTTTT | CASSPWTATNEKLFF
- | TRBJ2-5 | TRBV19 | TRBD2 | TGTGCCAGTAGTATAGTCCCTCGAAGCGGGAGGGCCGGAGAGACCCAGTACTTC | CASSIVPRSGRAGETQYF
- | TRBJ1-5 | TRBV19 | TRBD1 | TGTGCCAGTAGTATTATGACAGGGGGAAACTGGCGCAATCAGCCCCAGCATTTT | CASSIMTGGNWRNQPQHF
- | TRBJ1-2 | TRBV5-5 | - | TGTGCCAGCAGCCCAAATACCAACAGGCTGCTCTATGGCTACACCTTC | CASSPNTNRLLYGYTF
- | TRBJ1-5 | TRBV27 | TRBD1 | TGTGCCAGCAGCGTCGACAGGGACGATCAGCCCCAGCATTTT | CASSVDRDDQPQHF
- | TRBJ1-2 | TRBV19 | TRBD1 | TGTGCCAGTAGTATAGATCGACAGGGGACCTTCTATGGCTACACCTTC | CASSIDRQGTFYGYTF
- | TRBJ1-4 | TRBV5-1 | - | TGCGCCAGCAGCCAATCCGGGCAGGGTGAAAAACTGTTTTTT | CASSQSGQGEKLFF
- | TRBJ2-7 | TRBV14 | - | TGTGCCAGCAGCCAAGGAACTACGGGACTTCAGTACTTC | CASSQGTTGLQYF
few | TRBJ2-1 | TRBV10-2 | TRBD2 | TGCGCCAGCAGTGAAGGTAGCGGGGCCGCCTGGAATGAGCAGTTCTTC | CASSEGSGAAWNEQFF
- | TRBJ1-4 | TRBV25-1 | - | TGTGCCAGCAGTGCGGTAGGGGTGGGCGGTGAAAAACTGTTTTTT | CASSAVGVGGEKLFF
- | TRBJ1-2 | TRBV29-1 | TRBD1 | TGCAGCGTCGGGACAGGGGGCGGTCACTATGGCTACACCTTC | CSVGTGGGHYGYTF
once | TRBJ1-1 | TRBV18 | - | TGTGCCAGCTCACTCACAGACAGGTTTCTAATTGACACTGAAGCTTTCTTT | CASSLTDRFLIDTEAFF
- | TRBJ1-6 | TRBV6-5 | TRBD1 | TGTGCCAGCAGTCGGGGGCAGGGGGTTTCACCCCTCCACTTT | CASSRGQGVSPLHF
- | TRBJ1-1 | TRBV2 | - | TGTGCCAGCAGTGGAGGGAGGGGGAGTAACACTGAAGCTTTCTTT | CASSGGRGSNTEAFF
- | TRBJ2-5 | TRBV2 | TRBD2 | TGTGCCAGCAGTGAAACCGGGGGGGCCGGTTCGAAAGAGACCCAGTACTTC | CASSETGGAGSKETQYF
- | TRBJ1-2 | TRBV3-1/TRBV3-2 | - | TGTGCCAGCAGCCAGTCCGTCCCTTACTATGGCTACACCTTC | CASSQSVPYYGYTF
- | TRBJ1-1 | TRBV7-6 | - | TGTGCCAGCAGCTTACATAGGACAGAGGACACTGAAGCTTTCTTT | CASSLHRTEDTEAFF
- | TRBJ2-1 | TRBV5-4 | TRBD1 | TGTGCCAGCAGCTTGGGGGGACAGAGCTCCTACAATGAGCAGTTCTTC | CASSLGGQSSYNEQFF
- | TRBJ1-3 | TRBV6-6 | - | TGTGCCAGCAGCTGGACAGTCTCTGGAAACACCATATATTTT | CASSWTVSGNTIYF
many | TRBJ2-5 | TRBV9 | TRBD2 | TGTGCCAGCAGCGTAGGGACTAGCGGGGGGATGAGAGAGACCCAGTACTTC | CASSVGTSGGMRETQYF
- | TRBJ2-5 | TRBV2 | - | TGTGCCAGCAGTGTGCTAGAGGGGGTTCTAGAGACCCAGTACTTC | CASSVLEGVLETQYF
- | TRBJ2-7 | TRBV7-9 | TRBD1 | TGTGCCAGCAGCCCGTGGACAGGGGAAGGTTTTTACGAGCAGTACTTC | CASSPWTGEGFYEQYF
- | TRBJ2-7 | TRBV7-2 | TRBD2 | TGTGCCAGCAGCGCGGGACTAGCGGGGTACGAGCAGTACTTC | CASSAGLAGYEQYF
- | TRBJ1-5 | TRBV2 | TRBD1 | TGTGCCAGCAGTGGACAGGGAGGCAATCAGCCCCAGCATTTT | CASSGQGGNQPQHF
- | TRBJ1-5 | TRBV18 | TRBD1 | TGTGCCAGCTCACCCGGGACAGGGTCCGATCAGCCCCAGCATTTT | CASSPGTGSDQPQHF
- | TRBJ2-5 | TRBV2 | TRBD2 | TGTGCCAGCACCCCGAAGCGGGGGGCCGAGACCCAGTACTTC | CASTPKRGAETQYF
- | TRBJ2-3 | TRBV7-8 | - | TGTGCCAGCAGCCTATTCGCAGATACGCAGTATTTT | CASSLFADTQYF
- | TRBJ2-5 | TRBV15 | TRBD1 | TGTGCCACCAGCAGAGTTCCAGGGGGCTATTTGGAGACCCAGTACTTC | CATSRVPGGYLETQYF
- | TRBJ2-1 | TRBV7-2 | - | TGTGCCAGCAGCTTAGCCCCGGGCGGGATGGGCTACAATGAGCAGTTCTTC | CASSLAPGGMGYNEQFF